Listed below are T cell receptor beta chains from one sample, sequenced in a study of cytomegalovirus exposure and HLA in healthy donors. The method was immunoSEQ multiplex PCR; TCRdb's version includes in-frame clones alone and lacks a portion of them. The sample carries tens of thousands of clones, about four fifths recorded once. The sequencing input was PBMCs. These receptors all stem from a male donor in good health and CMV-seropositive. The CDR3 runs from the conserved cysteine through the conserved F or W. The D gene is left open where the match is weak. Size tells how often a clone was seen (once, few, many) or the class of an expanded clone, and some rows leave it out.

j_call: TRBJ1-5
clone_size: once
v_call: TRBV5-1
d_call: NA
cdr3_aa: CASSWRGEGNQPQHF
cdr3_nt: TGCGCCAGCAGCTGGCGGGGGGAAGGCAATCAGCCCCAGCATTTT

j_call: TRBJ2-1
clone_size: NA
v_call: TRBV19
d_call: NA
cdr3_aa: CASSIVTGSGEQFF
cdr3_nt: TGTGCCAGTAGTATCGTGACCGGGTCGGGTGAGCAGTTCTTC

j_call: TRBJ2-2
clone_size: NA
v_call: TRBV6-5
d_call: NA
cdr3_aa: CASSPLGIRTGELFF
cdr3_nt: TGTGCCAGCAGTCCACTAGGGATACGGACTGGGGAGCTGTTTTTT

j_call: TRBJ2-7
clone_size: few
v_call: TRBV4-2
d_call: TRBD2
cdr3_aa: CASSQASSGSYEQYF
cdr3_nt: TGTGCCAGCAGCCAAGCTTCTAGCGGGTCCTACGAGCAGTACTTC

j_call: TRBJ1-2
clone_size: NA
v_call: TRBV5-4
d_call: NA
cdr3_aa: CASSHKQGNYGYTF
cdr3_nt: TGTGCCAGCAGCCATAAACAGGGAAACTATGGCTACACCTTC

j_call: TRBJ1-3
clone_size: NA
v_call: TRBV18
d_call: TRBD1
cdr3_aa: CASSPRPGQGTGNTIYF
cdr3_nt: TGTGCCAGCTCACCACGACCGGGACAGGGAACTGGAAACACCATATATTTT

j_call: TRBJ2-6
clone_size: NA
v_call: TRBV11-3
d_call: NA
cdr3_aa: CASSLEVWETGANVLTF
cdr3_nt: TGTGCCAGCAGCTTAGAGGTTTGGGAGACTGGGGCCAACGTCCTGACTTTC

j_call: TRBJ2-7
clone_size: NA
v_call: TRBV4-3
d_call: TRBD2
cdr3_aa: CASSQVWTSDSYEQYF
cdr3_nt: TGCGCCAGCAGCCAAGTATGGACTAGCGACTCCTACGAGCAGTACTTC

j_call: TRBJ2-7
clone_size: NA
v_call: TRBV10-1
d_call: NA
cdr3_aa: CASSESMSAPYEQYF
cdr3_nt: TGCGCCAGCAGTGAGTCAATGAGCGCACCCTACGAGCAGTACTTC

j_call: TRBJ1-4
clone_size: NA
v_call: TRBV15
d_call: TRBD1
cdr3_aa: CATKTGGDEKLFF
cdr3_nt: TGTGCCACTAAAACAGGGGGGGATGAAAAACTGTTTTTT

j_call: TRBJ2-7
clone_size: NA
v_call: TRBV4-1
d_call: TRBD1
cdr3_aa: CASSQEGYGQGAYDEQYF
cdr3_nt: TGCGCCAGCAGCCAAGAGGGATATGGACAGGGGGCTTACGACGAGCAGTACTTC

j_call: TRBJ2-7
clone_size: NA
v_call: TRBV11-3
d_call: NA
cdr3_aa: CASSGPPMTYEQYF
cdr3_nt: TGTGCCAGCAGTGGGCCTCCAATGACCTACGAGCAGTACTTC

j_call: TRBJ1-1
clone_size: few
v_call: TRBV9
d_call: TRBD1
cdr3_aa: CASSVGGTGGAAEAFF
cdr3_nt: TGTGCCAGCAGCGTAGGTGGGACAGGGGGCGCCGCTGAAGCTTTCTTT

j_call: TRBJ2-7
clone_size: NA
v_call: TRBV28
d_call: TRBD1
cdr3_aa: CASSPGQGGPYEQYF
cdr3_nt: TGTGCCAGCAGCCCAGGACAGGGGGGCCCCTACGAGCAGTACTTC

j_call: TRBJ2-1
clone_size: NA
v_call: TRBV20-1
d_call: NA
cdr3_aa: CSATLSEQFF
cdr3_nt: TGCAGTGCTACCCTCAGTGAGCAGTTCTTC

j_call: TRBJ2-6
clone_size: NA
v_call: TRBV18
d_call: TRBD1
cdr3_aa: CAGSPQGRSGANVLTF
cdr3_nt: TGTGCCGGCTCCCCACAGGGGCGCTCTGGGGCCAACGTCCTGACTTTC

j_call: TRBJ2-7
clone_size: NA
v_call: TRBV10-1
d_call: TRBD2
cdr3_aa: CASSEGLADTYEQYF
cdr3_nt: TGCGCCAGCAGTGAGGGGCTAGCGGATACCTACGAGCAGTACTTC

j_call: TRBJ2-6
clone_size: few
v_call: TRBV6-4
d_call: NA
cdr3_aa: CASSDHSGANVLTF
cdr3_nt: TGTGCCAGCAGTGACCACTCTGGGGCCAACGTCCTGACTTTC

j_call: TRBJ1-4
clone_size: few
v_call: TRBV28
d_call: NA
cdr3_aa: CASSFGGLGEKLFF
cdr3_nt: TGTGCCAGCAGTTTCGGGGGGCTTGGTGAAAAACTGTTTTTT

j_call: TRBJ1-1
clone_size: NA
v_call: TRBV11-1
d_call: TRBD1
cdr3_aa: CASSGQVLGTEAFF
cdr3_nt: TGTGCCAGCAGCGGACAGGTCCTGGGGACTGAAGCTTTCTTT

j_call: TRBJ2-2
clone_size: NA
v_call: TRBV7-5
d_call: NA
cdr3_aa: CVRSSGQGAGGELFF
cdr3_nt: TGTGTCAGAAGCTCGGGACAGGGGGCTGGCGGGGAGCTGTTTTTT

j_call: TRBJ1-3
clone_size: NA
v_call: TRBV6-1
d_call: NA
cdr3_aa: CAAITRGSGNTIYF
cdr3_nt: TGTGCCGCTATTACGCGGGGGTCTGGAAACACCATATATTTT

j_call: TRBJ1-4
clone_size: few
v_call: TRBV18
d_call: NA
cdr3_aa: CASSPVQGPNEKLFF
cdr3_nt: TGTGCCAGCTCACCAGTTCAGGGTCCTAATGAAAAACTGTTTTTT

j_call: TRBJ2-1
clone_size: NA
v_call: TRBV14
d_call: TRBD2
cdr3_aa: CASSQVAGSNNEQFF
cdr3_nt: TGTGCCAGCAGCCAAGTAGCGGGATCTAACAATGAGCAGTTCTTC

j_call: TRBJ1-1
clone_size: NA
v_call: TRBV19
d_call: NA
cdr3_aa: CASSTMTAEAFF
cdr3_nt: TGTGCCAGTAGTACAATGACAGCTGAAGCTTTCTTT

j_call: TRBJ1-2
clone_size: few
v_call: TRBV2
d_call: TRBD1
cdr3_aa: CAMGQGGYGYTF
cdr3_nt: TGTGCCATGGGACAGGGTGGCTATGGCTACACCTTC

j_call: TRBJ2-2
clone_size: NA
v_call: TRBV9
d_call: NA
cdr3_aa: CASSVGATGELFF
cdr3_nt: TGTGCCAGCAGCGTAGGAGCTACCGGGGAGCTGTTTTTT

j_call: TRBJ2-2
clone_size: NA
v_call: TRBV18
d_call: TRBD1
cdr3_aa: CASSPRTGNTGELFF
cdr3_nt: TGTGCCAGCTCACCCCGGACAGGGAACACCGGGGAGCTGTTTTTT

j_call: TRBJ2-3
clone_size: NA
v_call: TRBV6-5
d_call: NA
cdr3_aa: CASRNGETDTQYF
cdr3_nt: TGTGCCAGCAGAAACGGGGAGACAGATACGCAGTATTTT

j_call: TRBJ2-2
clone_size: NA
v_call: TRBV30
d_call: TRBD1
cdr3_aa: CAWRAHDREAGELFF
cdr3_nt: TGTGCCTGGAGGGCTCACGACAGGGAAGCCGGGGAGCTGTTTTTT

j_call: TRBJ2-7
clone_size: NA
v_call: TRBV4-3
d_call: NA
cdr3_aa: CAGSQGGGEFYEQYF
cdr3_nt: TGCGCCGGCAGCCAAGGGGGGGGCGAATTCTACGAGCAGTACTTC

j_call: TRBJ2-5
clone_size: NA
v_call: TRBV25-1
d_call: TRBD1
cdr3_aa: CASSRPGQGQETQYF
cdr3_nt: TGTGCCAGCAGTAGACCGGGACAGGGACAAGAGACCCAGTACTTC

j_call: TRBJ2-7
clone_size: NA
v_call: TRBV10-3
d_call: TRBD2
cdr3_aa: CAGGGWGENEQYF
cdr3_nt: TGTGCCGGGGGGGGATGGGGGGAGAACGAGCAGTACTTC

j_call: TRBJ2-1
clone_size: NA
v_call: TRBV7-6
d_call: TRBD2
cdr3_aa: CASSLTGGPGNEQFF
cdr3_nt: TGTGCCAGCAGCTTAACGGGGGGGCCGGGGAATGAGCAGTTCTTC

j_call: TRBJ2-5
clone_size: NA
v_call: TRBV5-1
d_call: NA
cdr3_aa: CASSPNREETQYF
cdr3_nt: TGCGCCAGCAGCCCGAACAGGGAAGAGACCCAGTACTTC

j_call: TRBJ1-4
clone_size: NA
v_call: TRBV18
d_call: NA
cdr3_aa: CASSPAVSGVAEKLFF
cdr3_nt: TGTGCCAGCTCACCGGCGGTATCAGGGGTGGCGGAAAAACTGTTTTTT

j_call: TRBJ2-2
clone_size: few
v_call: TRBV6-1
d_call: NA
cdr3_aa: CASSRGTNTGELFF
cdr3_nt: TGTGCCAGCAGCAGGGGAACGAACACCGGGGAGCTGTTTTTT

j_call: TRBJ1-2
clone_size: NA
v_call: TRBV18
d_call: TRBD1
cdr3_aa: CASQEVQGALYGYTF
cdr3_nt: TGTGCCAGCCAAGAGGTCCAGGGGGCCCTCTATGGCTACACCTTC

j_call: TRBJ1-1
clone_size: NA
v_call: TRBV7-2
d_call: TRBD1
cdr3_aa: CASSSQTGGVGVTEAFF
cdr3_nt: TGTGCCAGCAGCTCCCAGACAGGGGGCGTTGGTGTGACTGAAGCTTTCTTT

j_call: TRBJ2-1
clone_size: NA
v_call: TRBV6-4
d_call: NA
cdr3_aa: CASSAGASYNEQFF
cdr3_nt: TGTGCCAGCAGTGCGGGAGCCTCCTACAATGAGCAGTTCTTC

j_call: TRBJ2-7
clone_size: NA
v_call: TRBV29-1
d_call: TRBD1
cdr3_aa: CSVLGQLSYEQYF
cdr3_nt: TGCAGCGTTTTGGGACAGCTTTCCTACGAGCAGTACTTC

j_call: TRBJ2-1
clone_size: NA
v_call: TRBV27
d_call: TRBD2
cdr3_aa: CASSLAGGGYNEQFF
cdr3_nt: TGTGCCAGCAGTTTAGCGGGAGGTGGCTACAATGAGCAGTTCTTC

j_call: TRBJ2-2
clone_size: once
v_call: TRBV1
d_call: NA
cdr3_aa: CTSSPPHIRRRELFF
cdr3_nt: TGCACCAGCAGCCCTCCCCACATCCGGCGGCGGGAGCTGTTTTTT

j_call: TRBJ2-1
clone_size: NA
v_call: TRBV7-2
d_call: NA
cdr3_aa: CASSPYFGEQFF
cdr3_nt: TGTGCCAGCAGCCCCTACTTCGGTGAGCAGTTCTTC

j_call: TRBJ2-1
clone_size: NA
v_call: TRBV23-1
d_call: TRBD1
cdr3_aa: CASSQSRTGSSYNEQFF
cdr3_nt: TGCGCCAGCAGTCAATCTCGGACAGGAAGCTCCTACAATGAGCAGTTCTTC